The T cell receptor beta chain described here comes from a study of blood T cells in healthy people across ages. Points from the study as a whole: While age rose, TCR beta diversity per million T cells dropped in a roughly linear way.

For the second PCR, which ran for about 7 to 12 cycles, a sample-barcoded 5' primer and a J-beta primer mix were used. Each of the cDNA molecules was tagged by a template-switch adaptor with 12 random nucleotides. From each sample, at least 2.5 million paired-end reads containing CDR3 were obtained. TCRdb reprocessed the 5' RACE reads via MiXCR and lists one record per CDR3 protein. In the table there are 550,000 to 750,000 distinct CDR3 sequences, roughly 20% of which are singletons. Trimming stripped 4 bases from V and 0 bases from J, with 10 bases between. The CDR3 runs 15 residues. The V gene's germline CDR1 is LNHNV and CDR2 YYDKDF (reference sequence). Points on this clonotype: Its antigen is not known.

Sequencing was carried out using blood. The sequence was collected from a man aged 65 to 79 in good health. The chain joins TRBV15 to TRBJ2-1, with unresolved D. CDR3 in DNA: TGTGCCACCAGCACTGAGTATGGCTCCTACAATGAGCAGTTCTTC. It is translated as CATSTEYGSYNEQFF.